This T cell receptor beta chain comes out of a study of T cells in Graves' hyperthyroidism and ophthalmopathy. Points from the study as a whole: A model using 13 V-J features told ophthalmopathy apart from stable hyperthyroidism. The model anticipated ophthalmopathy a median approximately 6.5 months pre-onset.

RNA transcripts provided the source from which TCR beta CDR3 regions were amplified. First-round RT-PCR of the TCR CDR3 relied on the HTBI primer set. TCRdb processed the multiplex PCR reads anew with MiXCR; each CDR3 protein has one entry. Altogether 700,000 or so distinct CDR3 sequences are present, roughly 15% being singletons, with the ten largest covering around 13%. For this clonotype: The antigen is unknown.

The CDR3 covers 17 residues. Germline CDR1 LGHNA, CDR2 YSLEER. V dropped 3 bases and J dropped 0 bases, with 16 bases sitting between them. Diagnoses were established using clinical symptoms, serum thyroxine and TRAb, thyroid ultrasound and orbital computed tomography. A roughly 9.3 ml volume of fresh peripheral blood provided the PBMCs. The sample was blood. This clonotype was obtained from a woman aged 45-65 years with Graves' ophthalmopathy. The gene calls are TRBV4-3 and TRBJ2-3; D call uncertain. CDR3: CASSHSRHTLSTDTQYF. The CDR3 DNA sequence: TGCGCCAGCAGCCACTCCCGCCATACATTAAGCACAGATACGCAGTATTTT.